The sequence of this T cell receptor beta chain was determined in a study of tumor-infiltrating lymphocytes in primary liver carcinoma. CDR3 length: 14 amino acids. Trimming removed 7 bases from V and 3 bases from J; junction bases left unmatched: 3. A note on this clonotype: The antigen is not known.

Overall study findings and caveats: Without sorting, CD4+ versus CD8+ T cell repertoires were not compared.

Both blood RNA, taken from unsorted whole blood, and germline DNA were extracted. Reverse transcription of roughly 470 ng total RNA with a constant-region primer produced TCR beta cDNA. Libraries for TCR beta were built through three nested multiplex PCR rounds, which together made up a slightly modified ARM-PCR procedure. The first two PCR rounds used TRBV1-TRBV30 forward primers with a C-beta reverse primer, 9 to 11 cycles each. One entry per CDR3 protein, called by TCRdb with MiXCR from the multiplex PCR reads. The sample includes about 310,000 distinct CDR3 sequences, approximately 54% of them seen just once.

V usage is TRBV12-3 or TRBV12-4 and J usage is TRBJ2-1; TRBD2 agrees at 10 bases. The sample was peripheral blood. The sequence came from a woman younger than 45 with primary liver carcinoma and hepatitis B virus infection. CDR3 bases: TGTGCCAGCACTTCTAGCGGGAGCTACAATGAGCAGTTCTTC. Amino acids: CASTSSGSYNEQFF.